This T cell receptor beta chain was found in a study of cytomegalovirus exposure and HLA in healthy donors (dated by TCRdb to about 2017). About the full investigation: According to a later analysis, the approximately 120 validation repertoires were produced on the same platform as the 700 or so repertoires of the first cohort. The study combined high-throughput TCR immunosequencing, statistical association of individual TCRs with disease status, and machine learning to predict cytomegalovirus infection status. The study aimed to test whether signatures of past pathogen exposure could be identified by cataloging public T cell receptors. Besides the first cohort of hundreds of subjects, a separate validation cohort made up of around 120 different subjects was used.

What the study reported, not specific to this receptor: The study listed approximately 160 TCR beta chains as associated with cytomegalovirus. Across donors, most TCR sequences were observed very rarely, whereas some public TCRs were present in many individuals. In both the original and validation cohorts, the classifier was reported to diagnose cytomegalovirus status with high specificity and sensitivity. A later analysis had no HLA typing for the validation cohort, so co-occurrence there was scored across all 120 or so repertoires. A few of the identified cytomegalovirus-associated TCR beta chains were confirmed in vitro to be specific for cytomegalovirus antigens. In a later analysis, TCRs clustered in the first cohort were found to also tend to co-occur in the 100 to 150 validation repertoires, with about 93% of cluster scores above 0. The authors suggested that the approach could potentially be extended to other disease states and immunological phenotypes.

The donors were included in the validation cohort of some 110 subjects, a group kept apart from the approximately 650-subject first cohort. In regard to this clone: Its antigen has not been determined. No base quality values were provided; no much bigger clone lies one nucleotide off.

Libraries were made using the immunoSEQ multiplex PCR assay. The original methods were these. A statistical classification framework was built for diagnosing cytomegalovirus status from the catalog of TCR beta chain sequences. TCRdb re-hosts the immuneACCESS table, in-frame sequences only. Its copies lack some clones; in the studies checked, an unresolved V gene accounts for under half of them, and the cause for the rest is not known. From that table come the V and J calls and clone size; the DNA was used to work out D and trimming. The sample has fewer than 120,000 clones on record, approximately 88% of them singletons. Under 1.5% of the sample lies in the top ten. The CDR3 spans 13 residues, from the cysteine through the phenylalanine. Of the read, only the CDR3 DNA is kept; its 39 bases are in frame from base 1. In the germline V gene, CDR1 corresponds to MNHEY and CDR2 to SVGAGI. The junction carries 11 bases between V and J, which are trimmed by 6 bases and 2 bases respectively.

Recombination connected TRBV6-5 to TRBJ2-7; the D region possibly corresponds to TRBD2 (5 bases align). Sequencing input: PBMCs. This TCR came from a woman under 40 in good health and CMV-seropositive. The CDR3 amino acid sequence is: CASRSGNTYEQYF. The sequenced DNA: TGTGCCAGCAGGTCGGGGAACACCTACGAGCAGTACTTC.